The TCR beta chain described here comes from a study of cytomegalovirus exposure and HLA in healthy donors. Study-level information: The study placed 80% to 85% of its approximately 380 genotyped donors in the Caucasian-associated ancestry cluster.

Details on this clone: Its antigen remains unidentified.

Per the germline V gene, CDR1 is SGHTA and CDR2 is FQGNSA. This CDR3 is 15 amino acids long. The germline V and J ends were trimmed by 4 bases and 2 bases, with 14 bases remaining between them. PCR was performed using 60 Vbeta and 13 Jbeta primers. Clones were read by immunoSEQ multiplex PCR, and TCRdb kept only the in-frame ones, dropping some. The sample consists of fewer than 90,000 clones, about 80% of them appearing once. The study, taken as a whole, reports: Among TCR beta chains, those listed as cytomegalovirus-associated numbered about 160. Being productive about 90% or about 30% of the time was typical of most TCR beta V segments in an earlier analysis. The authors judged a highly shared variant cluster likely a sequencing artifact.

The sequence derives from a male donor in good health and CMV-seronegative. What was sequenced was PBMCs. V gene TRBV7-2 combines with J gene TRBJ1-2; the D gene is possibly TRBD1 (5 bases). The CDR3 sequence is CASSSLPGLNYGYTF. As DNA, the CDR3 is TGTGCCAGCAGCTCGCTTCCGGGACTCAACTATGGCTACACCTTC.